This T cell receptor (beta chain) was identified during a study of cytomegalovirus exposure and HLA in healthy donors. The PCR used 60 Vbeta and 13 Jbeta primers. The assay was immunoSEQ multiplex PCR, and TCRdb's table has in-frame clones only and misses some. This sample has 100,000 to 150,000 clones; around 80% occur once, and the top ten carry about 0.22%. Overall study results and limits: Among donors in an Asian-associated ancestry cluster, a later analysis reportedly found fewer N-insertions than the roughly 730-donor mean. Listed as cytomegalovirus-associated were around 160 TCR beta chains. Presence/absence analyses assumed roughly uniform sequencing depth across donors.

Remarks on this clone: Its antigen is unidentified.

Germline CDR1 and CDR2: SGHTA and FQGNSA. The CDR3 extends over 17 amino acids. With 5 bases removed from V and 4 bases from J, the gap between germline ends came to 21 bases. The sample taken for sequencing was PBMCs. The TCR was taken from a man aged 45-60 years in good health and CMV-seronegative. The V gene is TRBV7-2, the J gene TRBJ1-3; the D gene is possibly TRBD1 (5 bases). CDR3 nucleotides: TGTGCCAGCAGCCCCCTCTCGACAGTCTCGCTCGGAAACACCATATATTTT. It is translated as CASSPLSTVSLGNTIYF.